The 21 T cell receptor beta chains below all came from one sample that was sequenced in a study of glioma-infiltrating T cells after dendritic cell vaccination. Data came from immunoSEQ multiplex PCR; TCRdb stores just in-frame clones and leaves some out. The sample holds more than 95,000 clones, 75% to 85% seen once. The specimen was blood, collected before dendritic cell vaccination. These receptors came from a human donor with glioblastoma.

The V and J genes are TRBV2 and TRBJ1-5, with 12 nucleotides matching TRBD1. This CDR3 is built from 15 residues. Losses at the gene ends were 8 bases for V and 5 bases for J; bases not matched to a gene: 7. Germline values: CDR1 SNHLY, CDR2 FYNNEI. The CDR3 coding sequence is TGTGCCAGCGGGGGGACAGGGGGCTCGGATCAGCCCCAGCATTTT. This translates into CASGGTGGSDQPQHF.

The chain combines TRBV10-3 with TRBJ2-1, with a possible D match to TRBD1 (6 bases). CDR3 length equals 13 residues. Trimming took 7 bases from V and 4 from J, leaving 11 bases between them. Germline CDR1 is ENHRY and CDR2 is SYGVKD. CDR3 coding DNA: TGTGCCATCATGGCAGGGGCGTACAATGAGCAGTTCTTC. Translation gives CAIMAGAYNEQFF.

The chain recombines TRBV7-9 with TRBJ1-2; the match to TRBD1 covers 8 bases. V was clipped by 4 bases and J by 7 bases; unmatched bases: 11. The CDR3 totals 15 residues. CDR1 and CDR2 from the germline V gene are SEHNR and FQNEAQ (reference sequence). CDR3 amino acids: CASSSTGDPMGGYTF. CDR3 nucleotides: TGTGCCAGCAGCTCGACAGGGGACCCCATGGGTGGCTACACCTTC.

The chain recombines TRBV2 with TRBJ1-3; D remains ambiguous. Germline V gene sequence: CDR1 SNHLY, CDR2 FYNNEI. The V end lost 3 bases, the J end lost 0 bases, and 12 bases lay between the germline ends. CDR3 length equals 16 residues. The CDR3 sequence: CASSDARSISGNTIYF. The CDR3 DNA follows: TGTGCCAGCAGTGATGCCAGGTCGATCTCTGGAAACACCATATATTTT.

This chain links TRBV7-6 with TRBJ2-1; D unclear. The CDR3 loop spans 14 amino acids. CDR1 SGHVS and CDR2 FNYEAQ come from the germline V gene. Trimming removed 1 base at V and 5 bases at J, with 9 bases between. CDR3 DNA: TGTGCCAGCAGCTTAGATCAAACTCACAATGAGCAGTTCTTC. It yields the protein CASSLDQTHNEQFF. Complete variable domain (other parts from reference TRBV7-6 and TRBJ2-1): GAGVSQSPRYKVTKRGQDVALRCDPISGHVSLYWYRQALGQGPEFLTYFNYEAQQDKSGLPNDRFSAERPEGSISTLTIQRTEQRDSAMYRCASSLDQTHNEQFFGPGTRLTVL.

This chain joins TRBV11-3 and TRBJ2-5, with TRBD2 as a possible D gene (5 bases). With the DNA end fitting TRBJ2-7 better, the J assignment may be wrong. Looked up from germline, CDR1 is SGHNT and CDR2 is YENEEA. The length of the CDR3 is 11 residues. The CDR3 sequence is CASSEGGEQYF. The CDR3 DNA follows: TGTGCCAGCAGCGAGGGTGGCGAGCAGTACTTC.

As DNA, the CDR3 is TGTGCCAGCAATCCCCCGGGACTAGCGGGGGGTGAGCAGTTCTTC. Translating it yields CASNPPGLAGGEQFF. V gene TRBV6-5 combines with J gene TRBJ2-1, with TRBD2 matching 15 bases. The germline V gene encodes CDR1 MNHEY and CDR2 SVGAGI. Trimming cost V 7 bases and J 9 bases; bases outside gene matches: 7. The CDR3 sequence is 15 residues long.

The chain uses TRBV18 and TRBJ2-5; perhaps TRBD2 as D (5 bases). TRBJ2-7 matches the DNA end more closely, so the J call is doubtful. This CDR3 region has 12 residues. CDR1 KGHSH and CDR2 LQKENI come from the germline V gene. CDR3 amino acids: CASSPIASEQYF. CDR3 DNA: TGTGCCAGCTCACCGATAGCGAGCGAGCAGTACTTC.

The chain carries TRBV5-1 and TRBJ2-5, with 11 bases that match TRBD2. CDR3 length: 17 amino acids. From germline, CDR1 is SGHRS and CDR2 YFSETQ. V lost 4 bases to trimming and J lost 2 bases; unmatched junction nucleotides: 10. CDR3 protein: CASSPLLGLAGQETQYF. The CDR3 DNA follows: TGCGCCAGCAGCCCGCTCTTAGGACTAGCGGGTCAAGAGACCCAGTACTTC.

The CDR3 here is CASSLRKQGGRSPLHF. The CDR3 DNA is TGTGCCAGTAGCCTCAGAAAACAGGGGGGACGTTCACCCCTCCACTTT. The J gene is TRBJ1-6, the V gene TRBV19; 8 bases agree with TRBD1. J gave up 9 bases and V 6 bases, and 13 bases lay outside the gene matches. CDR3 length: 16 residues. Germline V gene data show CDR1 as LNHDA and CDR2 as SQIVND (reference sequence).

The chain combines TRBV30 with TRBJ2-1; D remains unclear. Germline CDR1 reads GTSNPN; CDR2 reads SVGIG (reference sequence). Trimming took off 4 bases at V and 9 bases at J, with 13 bases between the two ends. CDR3 size: 12 residues. The CDR3 spells CAWTGVLGEQFF. The CDR3 region has the DNA TGTGCCTGGACAGGTGTTCTGGGTGAGCAGTTCTTC.

This clone has more than one count but fewer than ten. The CDR3 protein is CASNRAREETQYF. The DNA of the CDR3 is TGTGCCTCGAATAGGGCCAGGGAAGAGACCCAGTACTTC. The chain links TRBV6-5 to TRBJ2-5, with a weak D call TRBD1 (5 bases). CDR1 and CDR2 from the germline V gene are MNHEY and SVGAGI. V lost 11 bases to trimming and J lost 3 bases, with 16 bases between them. This CDR3 is built from 13 residues.

As for this clone: One junction end disagrees with the germline gene, perhaps due to a read error. CDR3 bases: TGTGCCAGCAGTGAATCCGGGACTACACTTGAGAGCCAGTACTTC. Protein sequence: CASSESGTTLESQYF. This chain links TRBV6-1 with TRBJ2-5, with 7 bases matching TRBD2. CDR3 length equals 15 residues. Germline loops: CDR1 MNHNS, CDR2 SASEGT.

The sample holds one count of this clone. The genes are TRBV7-8 and TRBJ2-7, with 8 bases matching TRBD1. The CDR3 has 14 residues. Germline CDR1 SGHVS, CDR2 FQNEAQ. After removal of 5 bases from V and 2 bases from J, the junction contained 5 bases not matched to a gene. The CDR3 DNA sequence: TGTGCCAGCAGCATTCGGGACAGGACCTACGAGCAGTACTTC. Translating it yields CASSIRDRTYEQYF.

This clone has just a few counts. This chain uses TRBV7-8 with TRBJ1-2, with 7 bases lining up with TRBD1. Germline V gene lookup returns CDR1 SGHVS and CDR2 FQNEAQ. J lost 5 bases, V lost 5 bases, and 8 bases had no gene match. The CDR3 is 14 amino acids. CDR3 amino acids: CASSIRQGRYGYTF. Written as DNA, the CDR3 is TGTGCCAGCAGCATCCGACAGGGCCGGTATGGCTACACCTTC. The entire variable domain, with the rest obtained from reference TRBV7-8 and TRBJ1-2, is as follows: GAGVSQSPRYKVAKRGQDVALRCDPISGHVSLFWYQQALGQGPEFLTYFQNEAQLDKSGLPSDRFFAERPEGSVSTLKIQRTQQEDSAVYLCASSIRQGRYGYTFGSGTRLTVV.

Only a few counts were recorded for this clone. The chain has TRBV5-1 and TRBJ1-2; 7 bases align to TRBD1. The CDR3 totals 16 residues. With 1 base clipped from V and 7 bases from J, the junction kept 13 bases outside the gene matches. Germline V gene sequence: CDR1 SGHRS, CDR2 YFSETQ. Here the CDR3 DNA reads TGCGCCAGCAGCTTGAGCCTGGGACAGTTGGAAGGTGGCTACACCTTC. Its translation: CASSLSLGQLEGGYTF.

The rearrangement uses TRBV7-2 and TRBJ2-7; 13 bases align to TRBD2. Germline V gene sequence: CDR1 SGHTA, CDR2 FQGNSA. Trimming removed 4 bases from V and 2 bases from J; junction bases left unmatched: 14. CDR3 length: 19 residues. CDR3 bases: TGTGCCAGCAGCTCAGCCCAGCCGCGGACTAGCGGGGGACCCTACGAGCAGTACTTC. It is translated as CASSSAQPRTSGGPYEQYF.

The chain joins TRBV19 to TRBJ1-2, with 8 bases matching TRBD1. With V trimmed by 5 bases and J by 4 bases, 9 bases remained unmatched. The CDR3 length is 15 residues. The V gene's germline CDR1 is LNHDA and CDR2 SQIVND (reference sequence). The CDR3 loop is CASSFLPGTGYGYTF. The DNA of the CDR3 is TGTGCCAGTAGTTTCCTCCCCGGGACAGGCTATGGCTACACCTTC.

The table lists this clone with a few counts. This sequence joins TRBV4-1 and TRBJ1-6; D uncertain. Trimming took 2 bases from V and 8 from J, leaving 10 bases between them. Germline CDR1 reads MGHRA; CDR2 reads YSYEKL. The CDR3 runs 14 residues. The CDR3 DNA sequence: TGCGCCAGCAGCCAAAGCCCGCGGGATTCACCCCTCCACTTT. Translating it yields CASSQSPRDSPLHF.

This clone has a handful of counts. J is TRBJ2-7 and V is TRBV7-8; 10 positions match TRBD2. The CDR3 length is 14 residues. Germline V gene lookup returns CDR1 SGHVS and CDR2 FQNEAQ. The V and J ends lost 4 bases and 3 bases, in that order; junction bases with no gene match: 3. The CDR3, as DNA: TGTGCCAGCAGCTCTGGGACTAGCGACTACGAGCAGTACTTC. Translation: CASSSGTSDYEQYF.

The gene calls are TRBV7-2 and TRBJ1-5, with D uncertain. Germline lookup yields CDR1 SGHTA and CDR2 FQGNSA. The V gene lost 5 bases and the J gene lost 7 bases, with 9 bases spanning the gap. The CDR3 sequence is 12 residues long. The DNA of the CDR3 is TGTGCCAGCAGCGAAGCAATCCAGCCCCAGCATTTT. Amino acids: CASSEAIQPQHF.